A selection of T cell receptor beta chains follows, all from one sample in a study of T cell responses to AZD1222 COVID-19 vaccine. TCRdb keeps only in-frame clones here, not all; method: immunoSEQ multiplex PCR. The sample shows some 97,000 clones, around nine tenths of them seen only once. The sample was peripheral blood, taken on day 0 of AZD1222 vaccination. The receptor set was obtained from an adult in good health. Both conserved end residues are part of each CDR3. Each record gives: J gene, clone size, D gene, V gene, CDR3 protein, CDR3 DNA. D genes are given only for firm matches. Expanded clones get a size class; other rows say once, few or many, or leave the size out.

>TRBJ2-3|once|NA|TRBV10-3
CASLSTDTQYF
TGTGCCAGCCTCAGCACAGATACGCAGTATTTT
>TRBJ1-2|NA|NA|TRBV5-6
CASSLALYGYTF
TGTGCCAGCAGCTTGGCCCTCTATGGCTACACCTTC
>TRBJ1-1|NA|NA|TRBV28
CASSSPIHRVFTEAFF
TGTGCCAGCAGTTCGCCCATCCACAGGGTTTTCACTGAAGCTTTCTTT
>TRBJ2-7|NA|TRBD1|TRBV5-1
CASSPPGQGFYEQYF
TGCGCCAGCAGCCCGCCGGGACAGGGGTTCTACGAGCAGTACTTC
>TRBJ1-2|NA|TRBD1|TRBV11-2
CASSSGDRLRHGYTF
TGTGCCAGCAGCTCCGGGGACAGGCTCCGACATGGCTACACCTTC
>TRBJ1-2|NA|NA|TRBV6-5
CASTQTAGPGTF
TGTGCCAGCACCCAAACGGCAGGGCCCGGCACCTTC
>TRBJ2-4|NA|TRBD1|TRBV7-8
CASSPRQGAGNIQYF
TGTGCCAGCAGCCCCAGACAGGGGGCAGGGAACATTCAGTACTTC
>TRBJ1-2|NA|NA|TRBV9
CASSVADAGRQGYTF
TGTGCCAGCAGCGTAGCTGACGCCGGGAGACAGGGCTACACCTTC
>TRBJ1-2|NA|NA|TRBV2
CASSGDNYGYTF
TGTGCCAGCAGTGGGGACAACTATGGCTACACCTTC
>TRBJ2-5|NA|TRBD2|TRBV3-1/TRBV3-2
CASSKGALAGGGQETQYF
TGTGCCAGCAGCAAAGGGGCCCTAGCGGGGGGAGGACAAGAGACCCAGTACTTC
>TRBJ1-1|NA|NA|TRBV7-2
CASSLDRVNTEAFF
TGTGCCAGCAGCTTAGACAGGGTGAACACTGAAGCTTTCTTT
>TRBJ1-4|once|NA|TRBV5-1
CASRETSELFF
TGCGCCAGCAGGGAAACGTCTGAACTGTTTTTT
>TRBJ2-3|NA|NA|TRBV2
CASTPESTDTQYF
TGTGCCAGCACCCCTGAGTCCACAGATACGCAGTATTTT
>TRBJ1-2|NA|TRBD1|TRBV28
CASSFSAGGAGGYTF
TGTGCCAGCAGTTTCAGCGCAGGGGGCGCAGGTGGCTACACCTTC
>TRBJ2-6|NA|NA|TRBV24-1
CATSEGGPRSGANVLTF
TGTGCCACCAGTGAGGGGGGCCCCCGCTCTGGGGCCAACGTCCTGACTTTC
>TRBJ1-4|NA|NA|TRBV28
CASRNRATNEKLFF
TGTGCCAGCAGAAACAGGGCAACTAATGAAAAACTGTTTTTT
>TRBJ2-2|NA|NA|TRBV30
CAWSASHPGELFF
TGTGCCTGGAGCGCTTCACACCCCGGGGAGCTGTTTTTT
>TRBJ2-1|NA|NA|TRBV4-2
CASSQRGPPSYNEQFF
TGTGCCAGCAGCCAACGTGGTCCTCCCTCCTACAATGAGCAGTTCTTC
>TRBJ2-2|NA|NA|TRBV7-3
CASSLTVTGELFF
TGTGCCAGCAGCTTAACGGTCACCGGGGAGCTGTTTTTT
>TRBJ1-5|NA|NA|TRBV6-5
CASCPGTGQPQHF
TGTGCCAGTTGCCCGGGTACTGGACAGCCCCAGCATTTT
>TRBJ2-2|NA|TRBD1|TRBV30
CAGGVGQGGTGELFF
TGTGCCGGAGGGGTGGGACAGGGTGGTACCGGGGAGCTGTTTTTT
>TRBJ1-6|NA|NA|TRBV30
CAWSVVQGESPLHF
TGTGCCTGGAGTGTAGTGCAGGGAGAATCACCCCTCCACTTT
>TRBJ1-5|NA|NA|TRBV29-1
CSVEEPGSNQPQHF
TGCAGCGTTGAAGAACCCGGTAGCAATCAGCCCCAGCATTTT
>TRBJ2-5|NA|TRBD2|TRBV29-1
CSVTTSGNVETQYF
TGCAGCGTTACGACTAGCGGGAATGTGGAGACCCAGTACTTC
>TRBJ2-5|NA|NA|TRBV3-1/TRBV3-2
CASSPGQQKETQYF
TGTGCCAGCAGCCCTGGACAGCAGAAAGAGACCCAGTACTTC
>TRBJ1-2|NA|TRBD1|TRBV3-1/TRBV3-2
CASSHRTGDGYTF
TGTGCCAGCAGCCACCGGACAGGGGACGGCTACACCTTC
>TRBJ2-7|NA|NA|TRBV6-2/TRBV6-3
CASSTSLGGTYEQYF
TGTGCCAGCAGTACGTCCCTAGGTGGGACCTACGAGCAGTACTTC
>TRBJ2-7|NA|NA|TRBV6-5
CASNGRAQPYEQYF
TGTGCCAGCAACGGGAGAGCACAACCCTACGAGCAGTACTTC
>TRBJ2-5|NA|TRBD1|TRBV6-6
CASSFPGGAETQYF
TGTGCCAGCAGTTTCCCAGGGGGTGCGGAGACCCAGTACTTC
>TRBJ2-1|NA|NA|TRBV9
CASSPRVRADEQFF
TGTGCCAGCAGCCCTAGGGTTAGGGCGGATGAGCAGTTCTTC
>TRBJ1-5|NA|TRBD1|TRBV27
CASSLLGTGGDQPQHF
TGTGCCAGCAGTTTACTCGGGACAGGGGGAGATCAGCCCCAGCATTTT
>TRBJ1-1|once|NA|TRBV19
CASSIRQNREGTEAFF
TGTGCCAGTAGTATCCGTCAGAACCGTGAGGGGACTGAAGCTTTCTTT
>TRBJ1-2|NA|NA|TRBV7-2
CASSLPPNLYGYTF
TGTGCCAGCAGCTTACCCCCCAACTTGTATGGCTACACCTTC
>TRBJ2-3|NA|TRBD2|TRBV5-4
CASSLAGLASDTQYF
TGTGCCAGCAGCTTGGCGGGACTAGCATCAGATACGCAGTATTTT
>TRBJ2-3|once|NA|TRBV7-2
CASSFRDGSDTQYF
TGTGCCAGCAGCTTTCGGGACGGGTCAGATACGCAGTATTTT
>TRBJ2-2|NA|NA|TRBV5-1
CASFPTALANTGELFF
TGCGCCAGCTTCCCAACGGCCCTTGCGAACACCGGGGAGCTGTTTTTT
>TRBJ1-6|NA|NA|TRBV5-1
CASSLDRQASPLHF
TGCGCCAGCAGCTTGGACAGGCAGGCTTCACCCCTCCACTTT
>TRBJ1-2|NA|NA|TRBV6-6
CASRQASENYGYTF
TGTGCCAGCAGACAGGCCTCTGAAAACTATGGCTACACCTTC
>TRBJ2-7|NA|NA|TRBV30
CAWSVQSVGDEQYF
TGTGCCTGGAGTGTACAATCCGTGGGGGACGAGCAGTACTTC
>TRBJ1-1|NA|NA|TRBV3-1/TRBV3-2
CASSQTVSNTEAFF
TGTGCCAGCAGCCAAACTGTCTCGAACACTGAAGCTTTCTTT
>TRBJ2-5|NA|TRBD1|TRBV4-3
CASSQVGTEETQYF
TGCGCCAGCAGCCAAGTAGGGACAGAAGAGACCCAGTACTTC
>TRBJ1-2|NA|NA|TRBV7-9
CASSLDVGGYTF
TGTGCCAGCAGCTTAGACGTGGGTGGCTACACCTTC
>TRBJ2-1|NA|NA|TRBV5-6
CASSLGVQGSLNEQFF
TGTGCCAGCAGCCTGGGGGTTCAGGGTAGTCTCAATGAGCAGTTCTTC
>TRBJ2-5|NA|NA|TRBV18
CASSPRTTRDTGETQYF
TGTGCCAGCTCACCACGAACCACTCGGGACACTGGAGAGACCCAGTACTTC
>TRBJ2-1|NA|TRBD1|TRBV11-2
CASSLGPGGYNEQFF
TGTGCCAGCAGCTTAGGGCCAGGGGGTTACAATGAGCAGTTCTTC
>TRBJ2-7|NA|NA|TRBV12-3/TRBV12-4
CASSQNYEQYF
TGTGCCAGCAGTCAGAACTACGAGCAGTACTTC
>TRBJ2-7|once|NA|TRBV6-5
CASSGYRALYEQYF
TGTGCCAGCAGCGGGTACAGGGCCCTCTACGAGCAGTACTTC
>TRBJ2-2|NA|NA|TRBV11-2
CASSLVGVGTGELFF
TGTGCCAGCAGCTTAGTCGGCGTCGGGACCGGGGAGCTGTTTTTT
>TRBJ2-2|NA|TRBD2|TRBV5-4
CASTLNGAGGLTGELFF
TGTGCCAGCACCCTGAATGGTGCGGGGGGGCTCACCGGGGAGCTGTTTTTT
>TRBJ2-7|NA|NA|TRBV5-4
CASRPDWSSYEQYF
TGTGCCAGCAGACCGGACTGGAGCTCCTACGAGCAGTACTTC
>TRBJ1-6|once|NA|TRBV7-8
CASSLNGRSASPLHF
TGTGCCAGCAGCTTAAACGGACGGTCTGCTTCACCCCTCCACTTT
>TRBJ1-5|NA|NA|TRBV5-3
CARSSGIQPQHF
TGTGCCAGAAGCTCAGGGATTCAGCCCCAGCATTTT
>TRBJ2-7|NA|NA|TRBV12-3/TRBV12-4
CASSLGGEQYF
TGTGCCAGCAGTTTAGGTGGAGAGCAGTACTTC
>TRBJ1-1|NA|NA|TRBV6-5
CASGRTTGEAFF
TGTGCCAGTGGAAGGACGACAGGTGAAGCTTTCTTT
>TRBJ2-7|NA|TRBD1|TRBV19
CASSIDKGAGQGYEQYF
TGTGCCAGTAGTATAGATAAAGGCGCGGGACAGGGGTACGAGCAGTACTTC
>TRBJ2-1|few|NA|TRBV7-7
CASSLDGWGSNEQFF
TGTGCCAGCAGCTTAGACGGATGGGGGTCCAATGAGCAGTTCTTC
>TRBJ1-5|NA|TRBD1|TRBV19
CASSIGDRESNQPQHF
TGTGCCAGTAGTATCGGGGACAGGGAAAGCAATCAGCCCCAGCATTTT